This passage covers 29 T cell receptor beta chains from one sample sequenced in a study of beta chain features in type 1 diabetes. As every portion of the isolated RNA was reverse transcribed, the sequencing read expressed TCRB transcripts. Using immunoSEQ multiplex PCR, the repertoire was profiled, and TCRdb retains in-frame clones only, with some absent. Among more than 85,000 clones listed, roughly 43% were seen once. Sequenced sample: stem cell memory CD4+ T cells from blood. These receptors came from a woman aged 18-29 years in good health.

This chain joins TRBV5-4 and TRBJ1-2; 7 bases are a match to TRBD1. V dropped 2 bases and J dropped 6; count of bases not matched to a gene: 7. Germline V CDR1 and CDR2: SGHNT, YYREEE (reference sequence). This CDR3 region has 14 residues. CDR3 bases: TGTGCCAGCAGCTTCAACAGGGGCGCAAATGGCTACACCTTC. This translates into CASSFNRGANGYTF.

There are a few counts of this clone. This sequence joins TRBV6-6 and TRBJ1-1; TRBD1 matches at 9 bases. V was clipped by 6 bases and J by 4 bases; unmatched bases: 6. Germline CDR1 MNHNY, CDR2 SVGAGI (reference sequence). The CDR3 extends over 14 amino acids. CDR3 region: CASSRDREATEAFF. The DNA of the CDR3 is TGTGCCAGCAGCCGGGACAGGGAAGCCACTGAAGCTTTCTTT.

The chain carries TRBV15 and TRBJ2-7; TRBD1 is a possible D gene (6 bases). V gave up 1 base and J gave up 4 bases, with 14 bases separating them. Per the germline V gene, CDR1 is LNHNV and CDR2 is YYDKDF (reference sequence). CDR3 size: 15 residues. CDR3 sequence: CATSRGGGWIYEQYF. The CDR3 bases are TGTGCCACCAGCAGAGGAGGGGGATGGATATACGAGCAGTACTTC.

J is TRBJ2-1 and V is TRBV18; D is unclear. Germline lookup yields CDR1 KGHSH and CDR2 LQKENI. This CDR3 spans 14 amino acids. V lost 3 bases to trimming and J lost 7 bases, with 13 bases between them. The CDR3 sequence: CASSPDRGVNEQFF. CDR3 sequence (DNA): TGTGCCAGCTCACCCGATCGAGGTGTTAATGAGCAGTTCTTC.

There are a few counts of this clone. The rearrangement joins TRBV7-2 to TRBJ2-2; D gene uncertain. Deletions cut 4 bases from V and 2 bases from J, with 8 bases between. Germline lookup yields CDR1 SGHTA and CDR2 FQGNSA. The CDR3 covers 14 residues. CDR3 sequence reads: CASSSLTNTGELFF. DNA of the CDR3: TGTGCCAGCAGCTCGCTGACTAACACCGGGGAGCTGTTTTTT.

This chain connects TRBV28 to TRBJ2-6; TRBD2 might be the D (6 bases). The CDR3 is made up of 19 amino acids. Trimming cost V 5 bases and J 0 bases, with 20 bases left between them. Per germline, CDR1 MDHEN and CDR2 SYDVKM. The CDR3 reads CASSTTLSGPSSGANVLTF. CDR3 nucleotide sequence: TGTGCCAGCAGTACCACTCTTAGCGGACCAAGCTCTGGGGCCAACGTCCTGACTTTC.

The V gene is TRBV19, the J gene TRBJ2-7; 8 nucleotides align to TRBD1. This CDR3 spans 16 amino acids. In germline, CDR1 is LNHDA, CDR2 SQIVND (reference sequence). With V trimmed by 2 bases and J by 6 bases, 12 bases remained unmatched. CDR3 nucleotide sequence: TGTGCCAGTAGTATAAACGGACAGGGAGCGACCGCCGAGCAGTACTTC. It translates to CASSINGQGATAEQYF.

The CDR3 DNA reads as TGCAGCGTTCGCAAGGCCCTCAGGGATACGCAGTATTTT. This sequence encodes CSVRKALRDTQYF. This chain links TRBV29-1 with TRBJ2-3; D unclear. This CDR3 has 13 residues. Germline values: CDR1 SQVTM, CDR2 ANQGSEA. V was cut by 5 bases and J by 6 bases, with 15 bases left in between.

The chain recombines TRBV11-2 with TRBJ2-7, with a weak D call TRBD1 (6 bases). V lost 7 bases to trimming and J lost 3 bases, with 19 bases between them. The CDR3 is made up of 15 amino acids. Germline assignment: CDR1 SGHAT and CDR2 FQNNGV. CDR3 bases: TGTGCCAGCAATCGGAACTTCCGACAGGACTACGAGCAGTACTTC. Translated, it gives CASNRNFRQDYEQYF.

The chain has TRBV15 and TRBJ1-1; a weak D match, TRBD1 (5 bases). The CDR3 runs to 14 residues. Germline V gene lookup returns CDR1 LNHNV and CDR2 YYDKDF (reference sequence). V was cut by 1 base and J by 7 bases, with 13 bases left in between. The CDR3 DNA is TGTGCCACCAGCAGAGTGCCAGGGAAAGTTGAAGCTTTCTTT. This gives the protein CATSRVPGKVEAFF.

This chain uses TRBV18 with TRBJ2-3; the match to TRBD1 covers 8 bases. The CDR3 extends over 13 amino acids. Germline lookup yields CDR1 KGHSH and CDR2 LQKENI. V shed 6 bases, J shed 1 base, and the junction held 0 bases outside the gene matches. The CDR3 loop is CASSGQGTDTQYF. CDR3 in DNA: TGTGCCAGCTCGGGACAGGGCACAGATACGCAGTATTTT.

Comments on this clone: This sample includes further DNA sequences coding for the same CDR3. The rearrangement links TRBV18 to TRBJ2-7; 7 bases agree with TRBD1. Losses at the gene ends were 5 bases for V and 1 base for J; bases not matched to a gene: 2. Germline CDR1 is KGHSH and CDR2 is LQKENI. This CDR3 has 13 amino acids. The CDR3 is CASSRDSSYEQYF. The CDR3 region has the DNA TGTGCCAGCTCAAGGGACAGTTCCTACGAGCAGTACTTC.

The rearrangement uses TRBV5-1 and TRBJ1-1; D is uncertain. Germline loops: CDR1 SGHRS, CDR2 YFSETQ. CDR3 size: 13 residues. Trimming took 1 base from V and 2 from J, leaving 6 bases between them. This CDR3 reads CASSLRGNTEAFF. CDR3 bases: TGCGCCAGCAGCTTGCGCGGAAACACTGAAGCTTTCTTT.

The chain has TRBV7-8 and TRBJ2-3; TRBD2 matches 10 bases. Germline V CDR1 and CDR2: SGHVS, FQNEAQ. V gave up 7 bases and J gave up 7 bases; unmatched junction bases: 5. The CDR3 spans 13 residues. This CDR3 reads CASNVAGGNTQYF. In DNA form, the CDR3 reads TGTGCCAGCAACGTAGCGGGAGGAAATACGCAGTATTTT.

J is TRBJ2-7 and V is TRBV6-6; 10 bases match TRBD2. Germline CDR1 reads MNHNY; CDR2 reads SVGAGI (reference sequence). CDR3 length: 14 residues. The V gene end was trimmed by 6 bases and the J gene end by 8 bases; junction bases not matched to a gene: 10. Written as DNA, the CDR3 is TGTGCCAGCAGCCCTGGAGCGGGAGGGCCGCAGCAGTACTTC. Translation gives CASSPGAGGPQQYF.

This clone was detected only a few times. This rearrangement joins TRBV27 to TRBJ2-7, with 12 positions matching TRBD2. Germline V lookup: CDR1 MNHEY, CDR2 SMNVEV (reference sequence). CDR3 size: 13 residues. V dropped 11 bases and J dropped 2; count of bases not matched to a gene: 4. The CDR3 DNA reads TGTGCCTCTCGGACTAGCGGGACCTACGAGCAGTACTTC. It encodes CASRTSGTYEQYF.

This clone has a handful of counts. V is TRBV18 and J is TRBJ2-7, with D maybe TRBD2 (5 bases). V was pared by 8 bases and J by 1 base, with 12 bases between. Germline values: CDR1 KGHSH, CDR2 LQKENI. The CDR3 loop spans 13 amino acids. The CDR3 nucleotides are TGTGCCAGCCACGGTACGGGGTCCTACGAGCAGTACTTC. As protein: CASHGTGSYEQYF.

This clone was recorded a few times. This chain connects TRBV5-1 to TRBJ2-1; 7 bases align to TRBD1. The germline CDR1 and CDR2 sequences are SGHRS and YFSETQ. The V and J ends lost 5 bases and 9 bases, in that order; junction bases with no gene match: 11. The CDR3 length is 14 residues. The CDR3 loop reads CASSRGQRNGEQFF. CDR3 DNA sequence: TGCGCCAGCAGTCGGGGACAGCGTAACGGTGAGCAGTTCTTC.

This clone was seen only a few times. This rearrangement joins TRBV5-1 to TRBJ2-1, with TRBD1 identical over 10 bases. CDR1 is SGHRS, CDR2 YFSETQ, per germline. V lost 4 bases to trimming and J lost 2 bases; unmatched junction nucleotides: 3. The CDR3 contains 15 residues. The CDR3 reads CASSPTGGAYNEQFF. The DNA of the CDR3 is TGCGCCAGCAGCCCGACAGGGGGCGCCTACAATGAGCAGTTCTTC.

This chain joins TRBV7-9 and TRBJ1-5; D might be TRBD1 (5 bases). CDR1 is SEHNR, CDR2 FQNEAQ, per germline (reference sequence). V lost 5 bases to trimming and J lost 3 bases, with 11 bases between them. CDR3 length: 14 residues. The CDR3 region has the DNA TGTGCCAGCAGCCCAGTGGGGCCCAATCAGCCCCAGCATTTT. Translating gives CASSPVGPNQPQHF. The variable domain in full, completed from reference TRBV7-9 and TRBJ1-5, reads DTGVSQNPRHKITKRGQNVTFRCDPISEHNRLYWYRQTLGQGPEFLTYFQNEAQLEKSRLLSDRFSAERPKGSFSTLEIQRTEQGDSAMYLCASSPVGPNQPQHFGDGTRLSIL.

V is TRBV2 and J is TRBJ1-2; TRBD1 is a possible D gene (5 bases). V lost 3 bases and J lost 6, with 11 bases in between. Germline V gene data show CDR1 as SNHLY and CDR2 as FYNNEI. This CDR3 spans 13 amino acids. CDR3 in amino acids: CASSEGPWDGYTF. As DNA, the CDR3 is TGTGCCAGCAGTGAGGGGCCTTGGGATGGCTACACCTTC.

The rearrangement joins TRBV18 to TRBJ2-1; D may be TRBD1 (5 bases). Germline V gene data show CDR1 as KGHSH and CDR2 as LQKENI. The CDR3 consists of 15 residues. The V gene lost 2 bases and the J gene lost 2 bases, with 10 bases spanning the gap. The CDR3, as DNA: TGTGCCAGCTCACCATTAGGACAAACCTACAATGAGCAGTTCTTC. Amino acids: CASSPLGQTYNEQFF.

The chain is built from TRBV18 and TRBJ1-5; maybe TRBD1 (5 bases). The germline V gene encodes CDR1 KGHSH and CDR2 LQKENI. The CDR3 has 17 amino acids. The germline V and J ends were trimmed by 3 bases and 0 bases, with 15 bases remaining between them. Here the CDR3 reads CASSPRTLSYSNQPQHF. Written as DNA, the CDR3 is TGTGCCAGCTCACCTAGGACACTTAGCTATAGCAATCAGCCCCAGCATTTT.

The V and J genes are TRBV28 and TRBJ2-5, with 9 bases aligning to TRBD1. With the DNA end fitting TRBJ2-7 better, the J assignment may be wrong. The germline CDR1 and CDR2 sequences are MDHEN and SYDVKM. There are 13 residues in the CDR3. The CDR3 protein is CATRDRAISEQYF. DNA of the CDR3: TGTGCCACTCGGGACAGGGCCATCTCCGAGCAGTACTTC.

This clone has a handful of counts. The chain uses TRBV19 and TRBJ1-5; the D gene is possibly TRBD1 (6 bases). Germline V CDR1 and CDR2: LNHDA, SQIVND (reference sequence). This CDR3 contains 14 residues. Trimming took 4 bases from V and 5 from J, leaving 12 bases between them. DNA for the CDR3: TGTGCCAGTAGTAATAACAGGGTTTATCAGCCCCAGCATTTT. This gives the protein CASSNNRVYQPQHF.

The chain joins TRBV19 to TRBJ2-5; perhaps TRBD1 as D (6 bases). The CDR3 contains 16 residues. The V gene lost 0 bases and the J gene lost 5 bases, with 16 bases spanning the gap. From germline, CDR1 is LNHDA and CDR2 SQIVND (reference sequence). The CDR3 sequence is CASSIDRGIPRETQYF. CDR3 DNA: TGTGCCAGTAGTATAGACAGGGGTATCCCCAGGGAGACCCAGTACTTC.

This clone was detected only a few times. The chain recombines TRBV19 with TRBJ2-1; 10 bases map to TRBD2. V shed 4 bases and J 10 bases; nucleotides not matched to a gene: 10. This CDR3 spans 15 amino acids. Germline lookup yields CDR1 LNHDA and CDR2 SQIVND (reference sequence). CDR3 residues: CASSTRTSGPGEQFF. CDR3 DNA: TGTGCCAGTAGTACCCGGACTAGCGGTCCTGGGGAGCAGTTCTTC.

The chain combines TRBV5-1 with TRBJ2-5; 10 bases agree with TRBD1. The CDR3 has 15 amino acids. Germline V gene sequence: CDR1 SGHRS, CDR2 YFSETQ. Trimming removed 0 bases from V and 4 bases from J; junction bases left unmatched: 3. The CDR3 sequence: CASSLGTGGGETQYF. For the CDR3, the DNA is TGCGCCAGCAGCTTGGGGACAGGGGGAGGAGAGACCCAGTACTTC.

The table lists this clone with a few counts. In DNA, the CDR3 is TGTGCCAGCAGTTTATGGAGGCAGAACCAAAATGAGCAGTTCTTC. Encoded protein: CASSLWRQNQNEQFF. This sequence joins TRBV28 and TRBJ2-1; unclear D gene. The CDR3 spans 15 residues. The V end was cut by 0 bases, the J end by 7 bases, with 13 bases between. CDR1 is MDHEN and CDR2 is SYDVKM in the germline V gene.